What follows are 3 T cell receptor beta chains derived from one specimen sequenced in a study of blood T cells in healthy people across ages. A second roughly 6 to 11 cycle PCR used barcoded and J-beta primers. MiXCR was run by TCRdb on the 5' RACE reads, yielding one entry per CDR3 protein. The repertoire holds about 680,000 distinct CDR3 sequences, with around 48% as singletons. The sequencing sample was made of blood. All receptors come from an older woman in good health.

V is TRBV20-1 and J is TRBJ2-1; 12 bases match TRBD2. The germline V gene has CDR1 DFQATT and CDR2 SNEGSKA (reference sequence). The ends lost 1 base at V and 5 bases at J; junction bases unmatched: 12. This CDR3 has 18 residues. The CDR3 sequence is CSARGGLAGGPRHNEQFF. CDR3 nucleotide sequence: TGCAGTGCTAGAGGGGGGCTAGCGGGAGGGCCGAGGCACAATGAGCAGTTCTTC.

This rearrangement joins TRBV20-1 to TRBJ2-3, with D possibly being TRBD2 (6 bases). Germline V CDR1 and CDR2: DFQATT, SNEGSKA (reference sequence). The V end lost 3 bases, the J end lost 6 bases, and 13 bases lay between the germline ends. The CDR3 contains 13 residues. In DNA form, the CDR3 reads TGCAGTGCTAGGTCCCCTAGCGTGGATACGCAGTATTTT. Protein product: CSARSPSVDTQYF.

The chain carries TRBV18 and TRBJ1-3; D ambiguous. The CDR3 sequence is 12 residues long. CDR1 is KGHSH, CDR2 LQKENI, per germline. Trimming left V 5 bases short and J 3 bases short, with 5 bases between. CDR3 nucleotide sequence: TGTGCCAGCTCAGAGGGTGGAAACACCATATATTTT. It translates to CASSEGGNTIYF.